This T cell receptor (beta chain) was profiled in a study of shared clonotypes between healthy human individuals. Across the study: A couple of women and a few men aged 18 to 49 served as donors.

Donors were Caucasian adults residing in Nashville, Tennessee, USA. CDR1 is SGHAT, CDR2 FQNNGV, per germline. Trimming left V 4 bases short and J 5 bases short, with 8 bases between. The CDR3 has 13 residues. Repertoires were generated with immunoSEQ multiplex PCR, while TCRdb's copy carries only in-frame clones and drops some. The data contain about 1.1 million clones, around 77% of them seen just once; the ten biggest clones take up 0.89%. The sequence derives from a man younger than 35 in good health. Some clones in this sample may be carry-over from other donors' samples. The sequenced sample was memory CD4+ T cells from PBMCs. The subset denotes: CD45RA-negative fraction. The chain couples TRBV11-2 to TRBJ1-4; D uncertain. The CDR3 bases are TGTGCCAGCAGCTCAAGGAACAATGAAAAACTGTTTTTT. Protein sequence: CASSSRNNEKLFF.